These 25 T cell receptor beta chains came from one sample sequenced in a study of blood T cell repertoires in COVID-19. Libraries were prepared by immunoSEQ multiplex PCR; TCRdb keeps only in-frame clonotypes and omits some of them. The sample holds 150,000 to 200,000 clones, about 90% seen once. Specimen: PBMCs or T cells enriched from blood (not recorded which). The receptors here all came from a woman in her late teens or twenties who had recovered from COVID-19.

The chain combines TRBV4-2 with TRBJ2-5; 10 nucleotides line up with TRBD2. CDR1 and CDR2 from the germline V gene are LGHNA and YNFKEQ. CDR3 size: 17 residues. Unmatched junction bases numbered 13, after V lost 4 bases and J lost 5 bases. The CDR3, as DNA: TGTGCCAGCAGCCGGCGGACTAGCGGTTTAACGCGGGAGACCCAGTACTTC. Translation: CASSRRTSGLTRETQYF.

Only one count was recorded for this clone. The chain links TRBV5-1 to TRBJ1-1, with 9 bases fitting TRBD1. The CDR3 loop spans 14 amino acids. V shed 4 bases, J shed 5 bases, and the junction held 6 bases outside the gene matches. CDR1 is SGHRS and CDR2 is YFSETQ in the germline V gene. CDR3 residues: CASSVNRGQTEAFF. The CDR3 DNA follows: TGCGCCAGCAGCGTGAACAGGGGGCAGACTGAAGCTTTCTTT.

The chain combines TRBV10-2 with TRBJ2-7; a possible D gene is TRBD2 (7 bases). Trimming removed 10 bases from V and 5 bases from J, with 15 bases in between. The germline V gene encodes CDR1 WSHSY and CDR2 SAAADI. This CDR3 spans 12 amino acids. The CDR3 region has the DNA TGCGCCACCTCTGGGGGGGCCGACGAGCAGTACTTC. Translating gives CATSGGADEQYF.

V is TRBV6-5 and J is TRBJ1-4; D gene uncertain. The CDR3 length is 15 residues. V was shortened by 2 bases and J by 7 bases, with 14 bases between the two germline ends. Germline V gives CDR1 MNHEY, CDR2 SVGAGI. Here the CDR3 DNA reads TGTGCCAGCAGTTACGGTTCCCCAAACGGTGAAAAACTGTTTTTT. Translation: CASSYGSPNGEKLFF.

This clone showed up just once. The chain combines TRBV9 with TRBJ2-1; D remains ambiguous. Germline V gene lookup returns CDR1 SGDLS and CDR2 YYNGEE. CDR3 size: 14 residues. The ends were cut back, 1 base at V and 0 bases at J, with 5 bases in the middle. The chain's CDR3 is CASSVSGSYNEQFF. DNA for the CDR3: TGTGCCAGCAGCGTATCAGGCTCCTACAATGAGCAGTTCTTC.

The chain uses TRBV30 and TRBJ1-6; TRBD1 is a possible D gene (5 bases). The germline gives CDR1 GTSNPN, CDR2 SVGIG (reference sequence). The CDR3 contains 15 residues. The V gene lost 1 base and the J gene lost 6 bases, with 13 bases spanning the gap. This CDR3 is CAWSGAGVGNSPLHF. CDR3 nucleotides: TGTGCCTGGAGTGGCGCGGGGGTGGGTAATTCACCCCTCCACTTT.

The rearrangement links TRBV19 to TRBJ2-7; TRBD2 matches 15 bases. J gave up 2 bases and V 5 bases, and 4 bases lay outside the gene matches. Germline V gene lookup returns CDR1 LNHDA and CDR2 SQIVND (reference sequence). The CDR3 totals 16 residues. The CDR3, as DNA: TGTGCCAGTAGTGTCGGACTAGCGGGAGGGCCCTACGAGCAGTACTTC. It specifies CASSVGLAGGPYEQYF. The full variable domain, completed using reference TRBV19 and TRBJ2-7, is DGGITQSPKYLFRKEGQNVTLSCEQNLNHDAMYWYRQDPGQGLRLIYYSQIVNDFQKGDIAEGYSVSREKKESFPLTVTSAQKNPTAFYLCASSVGLAGGPYEQYFGPGTRLTVT.

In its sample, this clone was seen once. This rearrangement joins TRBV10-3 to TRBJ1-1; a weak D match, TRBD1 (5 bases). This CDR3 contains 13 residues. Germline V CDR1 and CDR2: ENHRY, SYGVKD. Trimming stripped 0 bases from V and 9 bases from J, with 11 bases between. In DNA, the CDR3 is TGTGCCATCAGTGAGTCTGGGGCAGGCAAAGCTTTCTTT. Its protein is CAISESGAGKAFF.

CDR3 in DNA: TGTGCCAGCTACCGAAGCACAGGGAACTATGGCTACACCTTC. This codes for CASYRSTGNYGYTF. This chain joins TRBV19 and TRBJ1-2, with D maybe TRBD1 (6 bases). CDR1 and CDR2 (germline): LNHDA, SQIVND (reference sequence). The V and J ends lost 9 bases and 2 bases respectively, with 16 bases between them. The CDR3 sequence is 14 residues long.

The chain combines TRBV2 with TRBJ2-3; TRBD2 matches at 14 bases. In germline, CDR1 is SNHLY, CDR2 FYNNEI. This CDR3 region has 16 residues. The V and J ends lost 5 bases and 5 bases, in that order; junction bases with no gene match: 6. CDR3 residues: CASSRTSGGFIDTQYF. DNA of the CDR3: TGTGCCAGCAGTCGGACTAGCGGGGGGTTTATAGATACGCAGTATTTT.

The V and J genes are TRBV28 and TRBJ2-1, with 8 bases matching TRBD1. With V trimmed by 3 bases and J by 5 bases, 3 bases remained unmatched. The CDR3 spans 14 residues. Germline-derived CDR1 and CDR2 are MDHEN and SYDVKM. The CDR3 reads CASSFQGANNEQFF. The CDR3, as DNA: TGTGCCAGCAGTTTCCAGGGGGCAAACAATGAGCAGTTCTTC.

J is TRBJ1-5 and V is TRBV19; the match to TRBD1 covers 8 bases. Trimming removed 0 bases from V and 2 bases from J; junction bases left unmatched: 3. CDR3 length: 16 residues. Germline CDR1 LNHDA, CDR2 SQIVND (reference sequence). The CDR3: CASSIDLGQGNQPQHF. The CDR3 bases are TGTGCCAGTAGTATAGATCTGGGACAGGGCAATCAGCCCCAGCATTTT.

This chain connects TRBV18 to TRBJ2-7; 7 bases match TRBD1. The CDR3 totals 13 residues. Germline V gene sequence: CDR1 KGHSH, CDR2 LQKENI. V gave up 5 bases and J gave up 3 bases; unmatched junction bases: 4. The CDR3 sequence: CASSDGTDYEQYF. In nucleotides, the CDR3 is TGTGCCAGCTCAGACGGGACAGACTACGAGCAGTACTTC. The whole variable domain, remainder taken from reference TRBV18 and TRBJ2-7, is NAGVMQNPRHLVRRRGQEARLRCSPMKGHSHVYWYRQLPEEGLKFMVYLQKENIIDESGMPKERFSAEFPKEGPSILRIQQVVRGDSAAYFCASSDGTDYEQYFGPGTRLTVT.

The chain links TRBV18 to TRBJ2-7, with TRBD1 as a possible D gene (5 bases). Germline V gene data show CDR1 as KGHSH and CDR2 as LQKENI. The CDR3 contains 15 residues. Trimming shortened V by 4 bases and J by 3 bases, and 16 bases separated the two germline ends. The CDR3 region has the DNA TGTGCCAGCTCACTTGCACAGGCCCCCAACTACGAGCAGTACTTC. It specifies CASSLAQAPNYEQYF.

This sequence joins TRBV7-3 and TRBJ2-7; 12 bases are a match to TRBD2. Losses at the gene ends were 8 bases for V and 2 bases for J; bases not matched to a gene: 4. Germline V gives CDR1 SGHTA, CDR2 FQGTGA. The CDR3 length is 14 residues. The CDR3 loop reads CASRTSGITYEQYF. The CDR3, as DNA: TGTGCCAGCCGGACTAGCGGGATTACCTACGAGCAGTACTTC. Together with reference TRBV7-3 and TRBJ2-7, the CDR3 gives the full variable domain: GAGVSQTPSNKVTEKGKYVELRCDPISGHTALYWYRQSLGQGPEFLIYFQGTGAADDSGLPNDRFFAVRPEGSVSTLKIQRTERGDSAVYLCASRTSGITYEQYFGPGTRLTVT.

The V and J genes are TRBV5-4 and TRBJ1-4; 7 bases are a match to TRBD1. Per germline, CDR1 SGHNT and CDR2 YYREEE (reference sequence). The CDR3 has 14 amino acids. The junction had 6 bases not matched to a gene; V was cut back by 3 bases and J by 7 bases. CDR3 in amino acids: CASSSENRGEKLFF. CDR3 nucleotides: TGTGCCAGCAGCTCGGAGAACAGGGGTGAAAAACTGTTTTTT.

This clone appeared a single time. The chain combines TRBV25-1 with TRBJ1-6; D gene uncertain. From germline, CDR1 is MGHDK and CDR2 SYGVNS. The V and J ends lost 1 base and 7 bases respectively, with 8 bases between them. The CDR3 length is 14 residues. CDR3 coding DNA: TGTGCCAGCAGTGAATTTGGCCGAAATTCACCCCTCCACTTT. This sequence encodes CASSEFGRNSPLHF.

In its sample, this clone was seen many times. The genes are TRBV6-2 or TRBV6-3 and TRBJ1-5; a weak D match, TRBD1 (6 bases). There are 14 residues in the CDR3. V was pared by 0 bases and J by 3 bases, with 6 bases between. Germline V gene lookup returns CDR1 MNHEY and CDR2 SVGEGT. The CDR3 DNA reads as TGTGCCAGCAGTTACTCGGGACACAATCAGCCCCAGCATTTT. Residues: CASSYSGHNQPQHF.

CDR3 DNA: TGTGCCAGCAGTCCCATACCGACCCGGAGTAGGGAGCAGTACTTC. Its protein product is CASSPIPTRSREQYF. The J gene is TRBJ2-7, the V gene TRBV27; D ambiguous. Looked up from germline, CDR1 is MNHEY and CDR2 is SMNVEV (reference sequence). The CDR3 length is 15 residues. The ends were cut back, 5 bases at V and 7 bases at J, with 21 bases in the middle.

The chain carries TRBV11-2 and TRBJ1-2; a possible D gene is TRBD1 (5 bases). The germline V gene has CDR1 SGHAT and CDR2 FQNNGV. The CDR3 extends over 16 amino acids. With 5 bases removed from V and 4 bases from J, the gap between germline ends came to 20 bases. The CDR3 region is CASSPRGAFPLYGYTF. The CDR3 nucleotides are TGTGCCAGCAGCCCTCGCGGGGCTTTCCCACTCTATGGCTACACCTTC.

This CDR3 reads CASSYDLLGTLEAFF. The CDR3 bases are TGTGCCAGCAGTTACGACCTTTTGGGGACATTGGAAGCTTTCTTT. The chain recombines TRBV6-2 or TRBV6-3 with TRBJ1-1; the D gene is possibly TRBD1 (6 bases). This CDR3 has 15 residues. The germline CDR1 and CDR2 sequences are MNHEY and SVGEGT. With 2 bases removed from V and 8 bases from J, the gap between germline ends came to 18 bases.

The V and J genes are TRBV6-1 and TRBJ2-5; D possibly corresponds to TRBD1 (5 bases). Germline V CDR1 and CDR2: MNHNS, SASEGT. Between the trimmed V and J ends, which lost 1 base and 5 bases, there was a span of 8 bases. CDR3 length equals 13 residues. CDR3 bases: TGTGCCAGCAGTGAAGGGGGCTTCGAGACCCAGTACTTC. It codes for CASSEGGFETQYF.

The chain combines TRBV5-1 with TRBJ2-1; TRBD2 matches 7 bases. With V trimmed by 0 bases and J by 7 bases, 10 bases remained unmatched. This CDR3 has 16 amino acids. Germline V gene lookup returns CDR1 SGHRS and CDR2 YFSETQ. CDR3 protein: CASSLDTGGTGNEQFF. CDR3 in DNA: TGCGCCAGCAGCTTGGACACCGGGGGGACGGGGAATGAGCAGTTCTTC.

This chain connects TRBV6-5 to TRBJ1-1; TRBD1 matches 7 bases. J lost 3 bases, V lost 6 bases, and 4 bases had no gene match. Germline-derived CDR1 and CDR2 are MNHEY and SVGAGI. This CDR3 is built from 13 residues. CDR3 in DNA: TGTGCCAGCAGCAGCAGGGGGGACACTGAAGCTTTCTTT. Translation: CASSSRGDTEAFF.

The CDR3 protein is CASSQEATGSGELFF. Written as DNA, the CDR3 is TGCGCCAGCAGCCAAGAGGCCACGGGGTCCGGGGAGCTGTTTTTT. J is TRBJ2-2 and V is TRBV4-3; TRBD2 might be the D (5 bases). Trimming cost V 0 bases and J 6 bases, with 11 bases left between them. Germline CDR1 reads LGHNA; CDR2 reads YSLEER. The CDR3 covers 15 residues.